The 4 T cell receptor beta chains below all came from one sample that was sequenced in a study of cytomegalovirus exposure and HLA in healthy donors (dated by TCRdb to about 2017). The library was generated by the immunoSEQ multiplex PCR assay. For the multiplex PCR, a mixture combining 60 forward primers for TCR Vbeta segments and 13 reverse primers for TCR Jbeta segments was used. This is the immuneACCESS table as TCRdb keeps it, with only in-frame sequences that have V and J called. A part of the clones is gone; compared with another copy, unresolved V genes explain less than half, and the rest is unexplained. The table for this sample lists roughly 78,000 clones. In total, the top ten clones hold roughly 0.8% of the sample. The sample was PBMCs. Receptor source: a boy aged 5-17 years in good health and CMV-seronegative.

This chain joins TRBV30 and TRBJ1-1, with D uncertain. From germline, CDR1 is GTSNPN and CDR2 SVGIG (reference sequence). The CDR3 is 13 residues long. Trimming took off 5 bases at V and 2 bases at J, with 12 bases between the two ends. This CDR3 is CAWDGEGNTEAFF. DNA of the CDR3: TGTGCCTGGGACGGGGAGGGAAACACTGAAGCTTTCTTT.

J is TRBJ1-2 and V is TRBV29-1, with TRBD1 identical over 11 bases. Germline V gives CDR1 SQVTM, CDR2 ANQGSEA. The CDR3 consists of 15 residues. Trimming took 2 bases from V and 4 from J; bases not matched to a gene: 6. In nucleotides, the CDR3 is TGCAGCGTTGAACTTAGGACAGGGGGCTTCTATGGCTACACCTTC. It translates to CSVELRTGGFYGYTF.

The V call is TRBV27, the J call TRBJ2-1; possibly TRBD2 for D (5 bases). Germline lookup yields CDR1 MNHEY and CDR2 SMNVEV (reference sequence). This CDR3 has 13 residues. The V end was cut by 5 bases, the J end by 4 bases, with 9 bases between. The CDR3, as DNA: TGTGCCAGCAGTCCCCGGGGTTACAATGAGCAGTTCTTC. This encodes CASSPRGYNEQFF.

The chain recombines TRBV29-1 with TRBJ2-3; D gene uncertain. The ends were cut back, 5 bases at V and 2 bases at J, with 8 bases in the middle. CDR3 length: 12 amino acids. CDR1 is SQVTM and CDR2 is ANQGSEA in the germline V gene. Here the CDR3 DNA reads TGCAGCGTTCGGCTAGTCACAGATACGCAGTATTTT. The encoded protein is CSVRLVTDTQYF.